These T cell receptor beta chains were read from a single sample in a study of T cells in Graves' hyperthyroidism and ophthalmopathy. TCRdb reanalysed the multiplex PCR reads using MiXCR and keeps one entry per CDR3 protein. This table holds hundreds of thousands of distinct CDR3 sequences, roughly 14% found once. The specimen sequenced was blood. These receptors were taken from a man aged 18 to 29 with Graves' ophthalmopathy. Both conserved end residues are part of each CDR3. Each record gives: D gene, V gene, J gene, clone size, CDR3 DNA, CDR3 protein. A D gene is named only where the DNA matches it firmly. Size is omitted from some rows. Given values are once, few, many or a class for expanded clones.

D gene: NA
V gene: TRBV7-9
J gene: TRBJ2-7
clone size: NA
CDR3 DNA: TGTGCCAGCAGCTTAGGGGAGAACGAGCAGTACTTC
CDR3 protein: CASSLGENEQYF

D gene: NA
V gene: TRBV7-9
J gene: TRBJ2-1
clone size: many
CDR3 DNA: TGTGCCAGCAGCCAGGTGGTGACAGACAATGAGCAGTTCTTC
CDR3 protein: CASSQVVTDNEQFF

D gene: NA
V gene: TRBV20-1
J gene: TRBJ2-1
clone size: many
CDR3 DNA: TGCAGTGCAATTTACGGTAATGAGCAGTTCTTC
CDR3 protein: CSAIYGNEQFF

D gene: NA
V gene: TRBV9
J gene: TRBJ2-5
clone size: few
CDR3 DNA: TGTGCCAGCTCCCGCAGAGTGGGGGGGCAGGAGACCCAGTACTTC
CDR3 protein: CASSRRVGGQETQYF

D gene: NA
V gene: TRBV7-8
J gene: TRBJ2-7
clone size: NA
CDR3 DNA: TGTGCCAGCAGCGCGAGGGCCTCCTACGAGCAGTACTTC
CDR3 protein: CASSARASYEQYF

D gene: TRBD2
V gene: TRBV5-1
J gene: TRBJ2-7
clone size: many
CDR3 DNA: TGCGCCAGCAGCTTGGTTGGCGGGAGGGCCGTGTCCTACGAGCAGTACTTC
CDR3 protein: CASSLVGGRAVSYEQYF

D gene: NA
V gene: TRBV7-9
J gene: TRBJ2-5
clone size: many
CDR3 DNA: TGTGCCAGCAGCCTAGCGCGGACGGCTGAGACCCAGTACTTC
CDR3 protein: CASSLARTAETQYF

D gene: NA
V gene: TRBV12-5
J gene: TRBJ2-3
clone size: many
CDR3 DNA: TGTGCTAGCTCCCGGCCCGCCGAGGGAGCAGATACGCAGTATTTT
CDR3 protein: CASSRPAEGADTQYF

D gene: NA
V gene: TRBV18
J gene: TRBJ1-5
clone size: many
CDR3 DNA: TGTGCCAGCTCAGTGGGTTTCAATCAGCCCCAGCATTTT
CDR3 protein: CASSVGFNQPQHF

D gene: NA
V gene: TRBV7-9
J gene: TRBJ1-2
clone size: many
CDR3 DNA: TGTGCCAGCAGCCCTGGGGCCGGTTATGGCTACACCTTC
CDR3 protein: CASSPGAGYGYTF

D gene: NA
V gene: TRBV14
J gene: TRBJ1-2
clone size: few
CDR3 DNA: TGTGCCAGCAGCCAAGAGGGAGGTTGGTATGGCTACACCTTC
CDR3 protein: CASSQEGGWYGYTF

D gene: TRBD2
V gene: TRBV5-1
J gene: TRBJ2-3
clone size: many
CDR3 DNA: TGCGCCAGCAGCTTGGAGACTAGCGGGACTCTGGGTACGCAGTATTTT
CDR3 protein: CASSLETSGTLGTQYF

D gene: TRBD2
V gene: TRBV12-3/TRBV12-4
J gene: TRBJ2-3
clone size: many
CDR3 DNA: TGTGCCAGCACCAAACTAGCGGGAGAGCAAGATACGCAGTATTTT
CDR3 protein: CASTKLAGEQDTQYF

D gene: NA
V gene: TRBV11-2
J gene: TRBJ2-7
clone size: many
CDR3 DNA: TGTGCCAGCAGCTCCGGGACCCCCGGAGAGCAGTACTTC
CDR3 protein: CASSSGTPGEQYF

D gene: NA
V gene: TRBV30
J gene: TRBJ2-4
clone size: NA
CDR3 DNA: TGTGCCTGGGGGAGCGTCTCCAAAAACATTCAGTACTTC
CDR3 protein: CAWGSVSKNIQYF

D gene: NA
V gene: TRBV24-1
J gene: TRBJ2-3
clone size: NA
CDR3 DNA: TGTGCCACCAGTGATTCCCGGGCAGGGGCCACAGATACGCAGTATTTT
CDR3 protein: CATSDSRAGATDTQYF

D gene: NA
V gene: TRBV5-6
J gene: TRBJ2-1
clone size: many
CDR3 DNA: TGTGCCAGCAGCCCAACTGTCGGAGCTCCCTACAATGAGCAGTTCTTC
CDR3 protein: CASSPTVGAPYNEQFF

D gene: NA
V gene: TRBV3-1
J gene: TRBJ2-7
clone size: many
CDR3 DNA: TGTGCCAGCAGCCCTAGCGAATGGTACGAGCAGTACTTC
CDR3 protein: CASSPSEWYEQYF

D gene: TRBD2
V gene: TRBV29-1
J gene: TRBJ2-1
clone size: NA
CDR3 DNA: TGCAGCGTTGAAGGGGTGCTAGCGGGAGGCCCACAGATGTTCCTATCCTACAATGAGCAGTTCTTC
CDR3 protein: CSVEGVLAGGPQMFLSYNEQFF

D gene: TRBD2
V gene: TRBV10-1
J gene: TRBJ2-7
clone size: few
CDR3 DNA: TGCGCCACCAGGCAACTAGCGGGAAGCGAGCAGTACTTC
CDR3 protein: CATRQLAGSEQYF

D gene: NA
V gene: TRBV7-9
J gene: TRBJ1-1
clone size: many
CDR3 DNA: TGTGCCAGCAGACCTTACAGGGATACTGAAGCTTTCTTT
CDR3 protein: CASRPYRDTEAFF

D gene: NA
V gene: TRBV5-4
J gene: TRBJ1-2
clone size: NA
CDR3 DNA: TGTGCCAGCAGCTTACGGGTTTCTTCCCCCCTCAACTATGGCTACACCTTC
CDR3 protein: CASSLRVSSPLNYGYTF

D gene: NA
V gene: TRBV6-2/TRBV6-3
J gene: TRBJ1-1
clone size: many
CDR3 DNA: TGTGCCAGCAGTTACAGGACTGAAGCTTTCTTT
CDR3 protein: CASSYRTEAFF

D gene: NA
V gene: TRBV7-2
J gene: TRBJ1-6
clone size: NA
CDR3 DNA: TGTGCCAGCAGCTCCCCGGGTGTGGGGTCACCCCTCCACTTT
CDR3 protein: CASSSPGVGSPLHF

D gene: NA
V gene: TRBV10-1
J gene: TRBJ2-1
clone size: many
CDR3 DNA: TGCGCCAGCAGTGTAGGGGCTAGGAATGAGCAGTTCTTC
CDR3 protein: CASSVGARNEQFF

D gene: TRBD2
V gene: TRBV7-6
J gene: TRBJ2-1
clone size: many
CDR3 DNA: TGTGCCAGCAGCTCCATAGCGGGAGATTCCTACAATGAGCAGTTCTTC
CDR3 protein: CASSSIAGDSYNEQFF

D gene: NA
V gene: TRBV3-1
J gene: TRBJ1-2
clone size: many
CDR3 DNA: TGTGCCAGCAGCCAAGATTTGGCCCCGAATGGCTACACCTTC
CDR3 protein: CASSQDLAPNGYTF